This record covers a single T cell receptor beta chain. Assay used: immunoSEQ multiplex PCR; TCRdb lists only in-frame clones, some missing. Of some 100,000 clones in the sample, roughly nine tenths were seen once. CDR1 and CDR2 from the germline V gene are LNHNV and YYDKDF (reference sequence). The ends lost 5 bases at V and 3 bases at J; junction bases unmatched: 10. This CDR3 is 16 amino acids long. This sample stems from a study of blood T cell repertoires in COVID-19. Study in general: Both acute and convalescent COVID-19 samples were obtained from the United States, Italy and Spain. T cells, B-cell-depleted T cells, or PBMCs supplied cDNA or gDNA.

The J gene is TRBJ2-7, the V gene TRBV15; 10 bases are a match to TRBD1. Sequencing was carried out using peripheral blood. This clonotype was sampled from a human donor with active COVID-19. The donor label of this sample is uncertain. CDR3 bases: TGTGCCACCAGCGTCTCCGGACAGGGGGTAATCTACGAGCAGTACTTC. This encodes CATSVSGQGVIYEQYF. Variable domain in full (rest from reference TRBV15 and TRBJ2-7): DAMVIQNPRYQVTQFGKPVTLSCSQTLNHNVMYWYQQKSSQAPKLLFHYYDKDFNNEADTPDNFQSRRPNTSFCFLDIRSPGLGDTAMYLCATSVSGQGVIYEQYFGPGTRLTVT.